This section outlines one T cell receptor (beta chain) sequence together with its context. This clonotype was picked up many times. It lacks a known antigen. No much larger clone exists at a distance of one base, and base qualities are not known. The sample was run on an Illumina HiSeq 2000. Multiplex PCR amplification was used to build the TCR beta chain libraries. The amplified TCR beta chain products were analyzed by high-throughput sequencing. The raw public reads went through TCRdb reprocessing: fastp at Q25, MiXCR clone calling, in-frame beta chains kept. Every entry covers one CDR3 protein and lists the most common genes and DNA from its rows. This sample has 150,000 to 250,000 distinct CDR3 sequences in its table, and 31% of those were observed once. The ten largest clonotypes hold 4.3% of the sample. This sample was taken from a study of breast tumors, draining lymph nodes, adjacent tissues (dated by TCRdb to the mid-2010s). Regarding the study in general: TCR beta repertoires were compared across tumor, adjacent nontumor tissue and axillary lymph nodes obtained from breast cancer patients. In human breast cancer, the study set out to assess how tumor, surrounding tissue and draining lymph node repertoires relate to one another and whether T cells might be exchanged between them. The research as a whole found: The study presented the conclusion that tumor T cells originate in lymph nodes as consistent with a hypothesis, not as something directly demonstrated. Tumor T-cell repertoires showed less diversity than lymph node repertoires and more diversity than nontumor tissue repertoires, and tumor T-cell repertoires showed preferential V and J gene usage. The data were judged consistent with most tumor T cells deriving from the lymph node and then expanding within tumor tissue. In luminal-like breast cancer, tumor and nontumor tissue repertoires resembled each other significantly more than in basal-like breast cancer.

Lymph node samples were obtained from the axillary draining lymph nodes of breast cancer patients. Sample: axillary lymph node tissue. The source is a female donor with breast cancer. Some clones in this sample may be carry-over from other donors' samples.

The CDR3 region has the sequence CASSVGPREGPQTQYF. The sequenced DNA is TGTGCCAGCAGCGTAGGCCCCCGGGAGGGCCCGCAGACCCAGTACTTC. The V and J segments used are TRBV9 and TRBJ2-5; 8 nucleotides in the junction match TRBD2. The germline V gene supplies CDR1 SGDLS and CDR2 YYNGEE. Trimming removed 0 bases from V and 6 bases from J; the gene matches leave 10 bases unexplained. The CDR3, cysteine through phenylalanine, is 16 amino acids long. Left in the record is the CDR3 DNA by itself, 48 bases read in frame from the first base. Full variable domain (CDR3 extended with the reference TRBV9 and TRBJ2-5 proteins): DSGVTQTPKHLITATGQRVTLRCSPRSGDLSVYWYQQSLDQGLQFLIQYYNGEERAKGNILERFSAQQFPDLHSELNLSSLELGDSALYFCASSVGPREGPQTQYFGPGTRLLVL.